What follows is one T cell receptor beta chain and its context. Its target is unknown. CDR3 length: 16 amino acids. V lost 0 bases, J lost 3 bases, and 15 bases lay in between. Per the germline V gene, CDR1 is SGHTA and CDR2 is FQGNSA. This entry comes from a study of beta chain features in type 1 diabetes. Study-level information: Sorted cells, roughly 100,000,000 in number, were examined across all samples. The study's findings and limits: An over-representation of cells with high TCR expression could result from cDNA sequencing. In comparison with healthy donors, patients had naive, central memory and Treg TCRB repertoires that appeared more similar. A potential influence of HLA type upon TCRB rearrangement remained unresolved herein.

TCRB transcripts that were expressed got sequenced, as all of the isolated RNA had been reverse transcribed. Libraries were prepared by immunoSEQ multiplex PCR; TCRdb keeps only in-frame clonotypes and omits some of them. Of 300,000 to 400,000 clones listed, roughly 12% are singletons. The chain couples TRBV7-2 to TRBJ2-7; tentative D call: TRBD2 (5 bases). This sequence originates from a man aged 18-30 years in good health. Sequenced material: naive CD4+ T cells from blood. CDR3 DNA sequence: TGTGCCAGCAGCTTAGCGCGTGTGAGGGAACGCTACGAGCAGTACTTC. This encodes CASSLARVRERYEQYF.